A selection of T cell receptor beta chains follows, all from one sample in a study of blood T cell repertoires in COVID-19. Only in-frame clones appear in the TCRdb table, and some are missing; sequencing was by immunoSEQ multiplex PCR. The sample has some 87,000 clones, roughly nine tenths seen once. Sequencing was performed on peripheral blood. The receptor source for this set is a woman aged 70 to 79 with acute or convalescent COVID-19. Each CDR3 is given without its conserved first and last residue. Rows give clone size only sometimes, using once, few, many, or a class for an expanded clone.

clone size,V gene,J gene,CDR3 protein
NA,TRBV25-1,TRBJ1-1,ASTARGQRTEAF
few,TRBV15,TRBJ2-7,ATSRDLASGSYEQY
NA,TRBV5-6,TRBJ1-2,ASSPTGSGNYGYT
NA,TRBV7-9,TRBJ2-2,ASSLGWSGNTGELF
NA,TRBV6-1,TRBJ1-2,ASSDPDRAYGYT
NA,TRBV19,TRBJ1-4,ASSPGTGSEKLF
NA,TRBV18,TRBJ1-2,ASSPDRANYGYT
NA,TRBV5-6,TRBJ1-4,ASSSLKVGTVNEKLF
NA,TRBV24-1,TRBJ2-1,ATSDAGQGNNEQF
NA,TRBV6-5,TRBJ2-2,ATTRAKTNTGELF
NA,TRBV5-1,TRBJ2-2,ASSPLSDNTGELF
NA,TRBV30,TRBJ2-3,AWRSRGSLGSDTQY
NA,TRBV28,TRBJ1-1,ASSFGREQAF
NA,TRBV5-4,TRBJ2-7,ASSFYTTYEQY
NA,TRBV5-5,TRBJ1-5,ASSFTTGYDQPQH
NA,TRBV6-1,TRBJ1-2,ASSEIGTGGYT
NA,TRBV18,TRBJ1-2,ASSPGTGRYGYT